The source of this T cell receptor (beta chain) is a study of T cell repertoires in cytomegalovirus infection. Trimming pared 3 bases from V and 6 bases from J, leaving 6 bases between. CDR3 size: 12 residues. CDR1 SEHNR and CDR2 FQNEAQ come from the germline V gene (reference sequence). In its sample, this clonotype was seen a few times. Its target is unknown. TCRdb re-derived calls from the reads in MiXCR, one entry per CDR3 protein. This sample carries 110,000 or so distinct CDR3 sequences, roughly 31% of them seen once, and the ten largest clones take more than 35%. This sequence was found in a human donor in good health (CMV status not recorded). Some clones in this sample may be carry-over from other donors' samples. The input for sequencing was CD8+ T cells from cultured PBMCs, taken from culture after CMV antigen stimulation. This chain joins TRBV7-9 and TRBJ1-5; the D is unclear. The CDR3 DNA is TGTGCCAGCAGCTTGGGTCTTCAGCCCCAGCATTTT. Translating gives CASSLGLQPQHF. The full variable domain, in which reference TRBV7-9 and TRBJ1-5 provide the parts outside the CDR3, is DTGVSQNPRHKITKRGQNVTFRCDPISEHNRLYWYRQTLGQGPEFLTYFQNEAQLEKSRLLSDRFSAERPKGSFSTLEIQRTEQGDSAMYLCASSLGLQPQHFGDGTRLSIL.